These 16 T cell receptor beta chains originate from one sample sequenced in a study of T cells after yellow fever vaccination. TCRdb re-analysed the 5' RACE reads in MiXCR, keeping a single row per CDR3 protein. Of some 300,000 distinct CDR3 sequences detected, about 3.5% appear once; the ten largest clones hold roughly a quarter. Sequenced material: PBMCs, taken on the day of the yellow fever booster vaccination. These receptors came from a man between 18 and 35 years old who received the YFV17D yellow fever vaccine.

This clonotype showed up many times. The CDR3 loop is CSVDAGPGSYEQYF. In DNA form, the CDR3 reads TGCAGCGTTGATGCGGGCCCTGGCTCCTACGAGCAGTACTTC. The J gene is TRBJ2-7, the V gene TRBV29-1; D perhaps matches TRBD2 (5 bases). V was shortened by 3 bases and J by 0 bases, with 12 bases between the two germline ends. Germline assignment: CDR1 SQVTM and CDR2 ANQGSEA. This CDR3 contains 14 residues.

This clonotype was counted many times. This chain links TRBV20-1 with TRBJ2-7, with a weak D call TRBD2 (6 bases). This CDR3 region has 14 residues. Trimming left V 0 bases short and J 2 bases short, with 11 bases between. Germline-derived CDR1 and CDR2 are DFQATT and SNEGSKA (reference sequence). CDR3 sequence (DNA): TGCAGTGCTAGAGAGAGCGGGTACACCTACGAGCAGTACTTC. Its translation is CSARESGYTYEQYF.

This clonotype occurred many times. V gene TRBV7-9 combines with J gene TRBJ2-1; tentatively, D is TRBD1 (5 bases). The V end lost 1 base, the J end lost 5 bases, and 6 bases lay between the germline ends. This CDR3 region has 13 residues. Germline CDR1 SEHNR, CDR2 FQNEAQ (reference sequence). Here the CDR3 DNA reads TGTGCCAGCAGCTTAGGACAGCACAATGAGCAGTTCTTC. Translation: CASSLGQHNEQFF.

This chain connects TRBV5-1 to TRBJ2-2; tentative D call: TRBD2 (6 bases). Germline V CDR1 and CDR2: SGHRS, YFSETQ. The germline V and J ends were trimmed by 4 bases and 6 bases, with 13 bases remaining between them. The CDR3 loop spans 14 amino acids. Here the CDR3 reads CASSARRGSGELFF. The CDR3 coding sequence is TGCGCCAGCAGCGCCCGCCGGGGGTCCGGGGAGCTGTTTTTT.

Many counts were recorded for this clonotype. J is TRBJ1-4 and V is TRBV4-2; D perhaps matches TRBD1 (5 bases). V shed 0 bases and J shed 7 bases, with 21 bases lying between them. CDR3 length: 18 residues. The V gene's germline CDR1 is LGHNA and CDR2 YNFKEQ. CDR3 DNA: TGTGCCAGCAGCCAAGATGTCCCAGTGCCAGGGAGAGGTGAAAAACTGTTTTTT. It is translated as CASSQDVPVPGRGEKLFF.

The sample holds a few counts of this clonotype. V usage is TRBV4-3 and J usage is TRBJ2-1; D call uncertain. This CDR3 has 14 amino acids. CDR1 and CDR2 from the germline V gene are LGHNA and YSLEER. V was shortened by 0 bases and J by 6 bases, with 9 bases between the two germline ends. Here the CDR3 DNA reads TGCGCCAGCAGCCAAGATTCGCCGCGCAATGAGCAGTTCTTC. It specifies CASSQDSPRNEQFF.

CDR3 residues: CASSTTAFNSPLHF. The CDR3 bases are TGTGCCAGTAGTACCACAGCTTTTAATTCACCCCTCCACTTT. The genes are TRBV19 and TRBJ1-6; D is unclear. Germline V gene sequence: CDR1 LNHDA, CDR2 SQIVND (reference sequence). CDR3 length: 14 residues. Between the trimmed V and J ends, which lost 4 bases and 6 bases, there was a span of 10 bases.

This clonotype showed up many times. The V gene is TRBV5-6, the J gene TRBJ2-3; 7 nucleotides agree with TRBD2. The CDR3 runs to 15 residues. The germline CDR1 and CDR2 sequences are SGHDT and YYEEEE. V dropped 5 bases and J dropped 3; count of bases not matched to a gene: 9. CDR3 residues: CASRMLGAGTDTQYF. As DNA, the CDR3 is TGTGCCAGCAGGATGCTAGGAGCGGGAACAGATACGCAGTATTTT.

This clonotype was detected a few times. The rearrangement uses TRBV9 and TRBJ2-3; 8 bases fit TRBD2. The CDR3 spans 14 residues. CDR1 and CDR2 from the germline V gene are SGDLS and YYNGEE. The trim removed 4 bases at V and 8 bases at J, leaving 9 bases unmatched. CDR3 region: CASSSGGLDGTQYF. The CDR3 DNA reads TGTGCCAGCAGCTCTGGGGGACTAGATGGTACGCAGTATTTT.

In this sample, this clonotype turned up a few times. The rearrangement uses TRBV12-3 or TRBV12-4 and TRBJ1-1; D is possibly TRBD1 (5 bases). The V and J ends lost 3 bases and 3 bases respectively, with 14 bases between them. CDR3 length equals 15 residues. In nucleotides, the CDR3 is TGTGCCAGCAGTTTTGCTGGCAGGGCGGACACTGAAGCTTTCTTT. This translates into CASSFAGRADTEAFF.

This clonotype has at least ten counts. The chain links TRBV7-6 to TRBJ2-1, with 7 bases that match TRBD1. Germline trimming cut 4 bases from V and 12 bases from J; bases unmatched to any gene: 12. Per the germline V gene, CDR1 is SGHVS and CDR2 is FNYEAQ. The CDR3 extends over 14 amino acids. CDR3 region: CASSSPPDRRGQFF. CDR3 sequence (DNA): TGTGCCAGCAGCTCGCCCCCGGACAGGCGAGGGCAGTTCTTC.

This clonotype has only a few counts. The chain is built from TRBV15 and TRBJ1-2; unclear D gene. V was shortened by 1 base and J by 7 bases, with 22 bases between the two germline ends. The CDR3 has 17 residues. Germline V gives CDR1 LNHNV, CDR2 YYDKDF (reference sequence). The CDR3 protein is CATSRAWSTVGRVGYTF. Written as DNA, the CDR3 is TGTGCCACCAGCAGAGCGTGGTCCACGGTCGGAAGGGTTGGCTACACCTTC.

This chain's CDR3 is CASSQGWNEKLFF. The CDR3 DNA reads as TGTGCCAGCAGCCAAGGCTGGAATGAAAAACTGTTTTTT. V gene TRBV3-1 combines with J gene TRBJ1-4; no reliable D call. Looked up from germline, CDR1 is LGHDT and CDR2 is YNNKEL (reference sequence). CDR3 length equals 13 residues. V lost 1 base and J 5 bases, leaving 5 bases between the germline ends.

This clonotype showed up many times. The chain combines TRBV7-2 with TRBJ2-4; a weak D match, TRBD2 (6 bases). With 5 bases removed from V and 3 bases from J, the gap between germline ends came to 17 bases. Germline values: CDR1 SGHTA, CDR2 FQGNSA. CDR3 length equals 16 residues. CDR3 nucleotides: TGTGCCAGCAGCCCCCCCCGCCGGCGGGGCAAAAACATTCAGTACTTC. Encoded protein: CASSPPRRRGKNIQYF. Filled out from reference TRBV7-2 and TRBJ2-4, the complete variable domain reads GAGVSQSPSNKVTEKGKDVELRCDPISGHTALYWYRQSLGQGLEFLIYFQGNSAPDKSGLPSDRFSAERTGGSVSTLTIQRTQQEDSAVYLCASSPPRRRGKNIQYFGAGTRLSVL.

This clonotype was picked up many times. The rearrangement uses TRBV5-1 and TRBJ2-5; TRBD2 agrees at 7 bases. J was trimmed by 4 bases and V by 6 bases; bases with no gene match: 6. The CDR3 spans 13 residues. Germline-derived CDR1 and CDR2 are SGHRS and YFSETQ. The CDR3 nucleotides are TGCGCCAGCACCCCACGGGGGGTAGAGACCCAGTACTTC. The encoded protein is CASTPRGVETQYF.

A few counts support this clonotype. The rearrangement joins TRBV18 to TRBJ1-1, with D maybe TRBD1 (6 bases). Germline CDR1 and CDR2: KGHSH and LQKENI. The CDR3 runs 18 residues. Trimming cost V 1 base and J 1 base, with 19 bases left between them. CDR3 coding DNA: TGTGCCAGCTCACCACGGGTCCTGGGGGGCGACCCGAACACTGAAGCTTTCTTT. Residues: CASSPRVLGGDPNTEAFF.